This T cell receptor (beta chain) was documented in a study of identical twins' blood T cells. MiXCR, applied by TCRdb to the 5' RACE reads, yields one record per CDR3 protein. In the table there are 350,000 to 400,000 distinct CDR3 sequences, 28% of which are singletons. This clonotype was seen only a few times. A read error may account for a junction end that differs from germline. Looked up from germline, CDR1 is SGDLS and CDR2 is YYNGEE. The CDR3 covers 13 residues. Input material: PBMCs. The sequence was obtained from a woman aged 18-49 years in good health. The rearrangement uses TRBV9 and TRBJ2-3; TRBD1 is a possible D gene (5 bases). The CDR3 DNA reads TGTGCCAGCAGCGTACTAGGCACAGGTACGCAGTATTTT. As protein: CASSVLGTGTQYF.